This T cell receptor beta chain was identified in a study of shared clonotypes between healthy human individuals. The V end lost 0 bases, the J end lost 5 bases, and 9 bases lay between the germline ends. This CDR3 is built from 13 residues. The germline V gene has CDR1 SGHNT and CDR2 YYREEE (reference sequence). CD4+ cells yielded CD45RA+ naive and CD45RA-negative memory subsets. On this clone itself: Other DNA sequences in this sample translate to the same CDR3.

The assay was immunoSEQ multiplex PCR, and TCRdb's table has in-frame clones only and misses some. The sample carries 2,500,000 or so clones, roughly nine tenths recorded once. Sequenced material: naive CD4+ T cells sorted from blood. The subset denotes: CD45RA+ positively selected. This clonotype was obtained from a young man in good health. V gene TRBV5-4 combines with J gene TRBJ2-7; D may be TRBD2 (5 bases). CDR3 residues: CASSLATSHEQYF. The DNA for the CDR3 is TGTGCCAGCAGCTTGGCAACTAGTCACGAGCAGTACTTC.